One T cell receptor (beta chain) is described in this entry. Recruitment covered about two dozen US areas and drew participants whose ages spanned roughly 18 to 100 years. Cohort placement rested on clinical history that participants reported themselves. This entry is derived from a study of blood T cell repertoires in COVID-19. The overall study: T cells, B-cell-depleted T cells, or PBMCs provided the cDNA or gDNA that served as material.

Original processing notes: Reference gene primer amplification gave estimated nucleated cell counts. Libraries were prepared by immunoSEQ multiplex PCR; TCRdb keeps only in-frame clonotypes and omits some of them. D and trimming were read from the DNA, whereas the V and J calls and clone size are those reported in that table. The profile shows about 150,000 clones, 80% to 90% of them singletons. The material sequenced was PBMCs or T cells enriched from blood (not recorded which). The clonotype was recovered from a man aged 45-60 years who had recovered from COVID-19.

The chain's CDR3 is CASSPTGADEQYF. In DNA, the CDR3 is TGTGCCAGCTCACCGACAGGGGCCGACGAGCAGTACTTC. The rearrangement joins TRBV18 to TRBJ2-7, with 8 bases that match TRBD1. The CDR3 sequence is 13 residues long. CDR1 KGHSH and CDR2 LQKENI come from the germline V gene. With V trimmed by 3 bases and J by 5 bases, 3 bases remained unmatched.